This is a list of T cell receptor beta chains from one sample in a study of blood T cell repertoires in COVID-19. The data were produced by immunoSEQ multiplex PCR, yet TCRdb's version contains in-frame clones alone and is incomplete. The top ten clones hold less than 8% of a sample with approximately 200,000 clones, around 83% of them seen once. Source material: peripheral blood. These TCRs come from a woman in her forties or fifties with acute or convalescent COVID-19. Each CDR3 is given with its conserved first and last residue.

v_call	j_call	cdr3_length	cdr3_aa
TRBV6-1	TRBJ1-5	16	CASSEPGLRLDQPQHF
TRBV7-9	TRBJ1-4	15	CASSLAGQGNEKLFF
TRBV5-1	TRBJ2-1	12	CASSLQASEQFF
TRBV4-2	TRBJ1-1	16	CASSQGYRQGRTEAFF
TRBV6-5	TRBJ1-1	15	CASTQTGIQNTEAFF
TRBV27	TRBJ2-3	19	CASSPEGTSGGAITDTQYF
TRBV4-1	TRBJ1-2	16	CASSQDSMTGLYGYTF
TRBV19	TRBJ2-1	15	CASSVGTRSYNEQFF
TRBV9	TRBJ1-2	14	CASSVGTGGYGYTF
TRBV6-2/TRBV6-3	TRBJ2-5	13	CASSDWDRETQYF
TRBV27	TRBJ2-7	14	CASSLGGAAYEQYF
TRBV28	TRBJ1-5	17	CASSLQLGGDSNQPQHF
TRBV9	TRBJ2-3	13	CASSPGGTDTQYF
TRBV6-6	TRBJ1-5	15	CASSYSNPSGSPQHF
TRBV6-5	TRBJ1-1	13	CASSLEQGTEAFF
TRBV7-2	TRBJ1-2	16	CASSSGTGAYNYGYTF
TRBV19	TRBJ1-5	15	CASSPGQGQNQPQHF
TRBV11-1	TRBJ2-5	13	CASSSRWAETQYF
TRBV3-1/TRBV3-2	TRBJ2-4	16	CASSGSGGLAKNIQYF
TRBV7-2	TRBJ1-2	13	CASSLHDSYGYTF
TRBV4-2	TRBJ2-2	18	CASSQDRGGGRHTGELFF
TRBV7-2	TRBJ1-5	13	CASSLRGNQPQHF
TRBV5-1	TRBJ2-5	16	CASSLGMAGHQETQYF
TRBV6-6	TRBJ1-2	13	CANRDSSNYGYTF
TRBV5-1	TRBJ2-2	16	CASRLPYRGSTGELFF
TRBV5-6	TRBJ1-4	16	CASSRVLLTTNEKLFF
TRBV24-1	TRBJ2-2	16	CATSDPGQGYTGELFF
TRBV28	TRBJ1-2	14	CASKEGKGNYGYTF
TRBV7-9	TRBJ2-7	15	CASSPQYRSLSEQYF
TRBV4-3	TRBJ1-5	15	CASSQDPGGNQPQHF
TRBV5-1	TRBJ1-1	13	CASSLTGNTEAFF
TRBV6-6	TRBJ2-6	15	CASGRRYSGANVLTF
TRBV5-4	TRBJ2-1	15	CASSIKREGRNEQFF
TRBV6-6	TRBJ2-7	14	CASRTGGGSYEQYF
TRBV6-5	TRBJ2-5	15	CASSYGTGGWETQYF
TRBV6-1	TRBJ1-1	14	CASSDGGLNTEAFF
TRBV3-1/TRBV3-2	TRBJ1-2	14	CASSRFGGDYGYTF
TRBV7-2	TRBJ2-1	15	CASSSQGRTYNEQFF
TRBV5-1	TRBJ2-7	14	CASSLGDRGYEQYF
TRBV6-4	TRBJ2-7	14	CAIQGASFDYEQYF
TRBV19	TRBJ1-6	14	CASRSRQGNSPLHF
TRBV10-3	TRBJ1-2	15	CATTATSTANYGYTF
TRBV7-2	TRBJ1-4	13	CASSNDRDEKLFF
TRBV5-1	TRBJ1-6	12	CASSLEAGSLHF
TRBV11-2	TRBJ1-4	15	CASSLGTGIGEKLFF
TRBV5-1	TRBJ1-3	15	CASSSQGASGNTIYF
TRBV29-1	TRBJ2-3	12	CSEGTETDTQYF
TRBV7-8	TRBJ2-1	16	CASSLGHRGERGEQFF
TRBV7-9	TRBJ2-3	17	CASSPPGTGGSTDTQYF
TRBV28	TRBJ1-3	12	CASRYQGNTIYF
TRBV20-1	TRBJ1-6	16	CSASYLGGVGNSPLHF
TRBV6-2/TRBV6-3	TRBJ1-5	14	CASSQGQPNQPQHF
TRBV30	TRBJ2-7	14	CAWSKAGVNYEQYF
TRBV27	TRBJ1-2	13	CASSLTGEGTYTF
TRBV4-3	TRBJ2-7	14	CASSPGIGIDEQYF